This is a list of T cell receptor beta chains from one sample in a study of blood T cell repertoires in COVID-19. TCRdb's copy holds only in-frame clones and misses some; the assay was immunoSEQ multiplex PCR. Among roughly 480,000 clones listed, about 88% were seen once. The sequencing sample was made of peripheral blood. The receptors shown here come from a man aged 18 to 30 with COVID-19, enrolled during active disease. Both conserved end residues are part of each CDR3. A D gene is named only where the DNA matches it firmly. Where a row states a size, it is once, few, many or the class of an expanded clone; other rows omit it.

D gene,J gene,clone size,V gene,CDR3 protein,CDR3 DNA
TRBD1,TRBJ2-4,NA,TRBV7-9,CASSARGSKNIQYF,TGTGCCAGCAGCGCCAGGGGGTCCAAAAACATTCAGTACTTC
TRBD2,TRBJ2-1,NA,TRBV6-5,CASRLAGGSYNEQFF,TGTGCCAGCAGACTAGCGGGAGGCTCCTACAATGAGCAGTTCTTC
TRBD1,TRBJ1-1,NA,TRBV6-4,CASRGQGEAFF,TGTGCCAGCAGGGGACAGGGTGAAGCTTTCTTT
TRBD1,TRBJ2-7,NA,TRBV25-1,CASSEWTGREQYF,TGTGCCAGCAGTGAGTGGACAGGGCGGGAGCAGTACTTC
NA,TRBJ1-6,many,TRBV5-8,CASSLGRENSPLHF,TGTGCCAGCAGCTTGGGACGGGAAAATTCACCCCTCCACTTT
TRBD1,TRBJ1-4,NA,TRBV30,CAWAFSGQARYEKLFF,TGTGCCTGGGCCTTCTCGGGACAGGCTAGATATGAAAAACTGTTTTTT
NA,TRBJ2-6,NA,TRBV19,CASSLQGSGANVLTF,TGTGCCAGTAGTTTACAGGGCTCTGGGGCCAACGTCCTGACTTTC
NA,TRBJ1-5,NA,TRBV19,CASSTGVSNQPQHF,TGTGCCAGTAGTACAGGGGTGAGCAATCAGCCCCAGCATTTT
NA,TRBJ1-3,NA,TRBV3-1/TRBV3-2,CASSQRGNTIYF,TGTGCCAGCAGCCAACGTGGAAACACCATATATTTT
NA,TRBJ2-4,NA,TRBV6-5,CASSYGQREYIQYF,TGTGCCAGCAGTTACGGACAGAGGGAGTACATTCAGTACTTC
NA,TRBJ1-1,NA,TRBV27,CASSTKNTEAFF,TGTGCCAGCAGTACAAAGAACACTGAAGCTTTCTTT
TRBD1,TRBJ2-1,NA,TRBV9,CASSVAGTGHEQFF,TGTGCCAGCAGCGTAGCGGGGACAGGGCATGAGCAGTTCTTC
NA,TRBJ2-1,NA,TRBV27,CASSLPPPGEVGDEQFF,TGTGCCAGCAGTTTACCTCCCCCGGGAGAGGTTGGAGATGAGCAGTTCTTC
NA,TRBJ2-7,few,TRBV2,CASRRQDLGEQYF,TGTGCCAGCAGGAGACAGGACTTAGGCGAGCAGTACTTC
NA,TRBJ2-3,NA,TRBV3-1/TRBV3-2,CASSQLSRGTSTDTQYF,TGTGCCAGCAGCCAATTGTCCCGAGGGACTAGCACAGATACGCAGTATTTT
NA,TRBJ2-1,NA,TRBV30,CAWSVPGEQFF,TGTGCCTGGAGTGTACCCGGGGAGCAGTTCTTC
NA,TRBJ2-2,NA,TRBV28,CASSLGGGNTGELFF,TGTGCCAGCAGTTTGGGGGGTGGTAACACCGGGGAGCTGTTTTTT
TRBD1,TRBJ1-2,NA,TRBV6-1,CASSVGQGVFNYGYTF,TGTGCCAGCAGTGTGGGACAGGGGGTCTTTAACTATGGCTACACCTTC
TRBD2,TRBJ2-1,NA,TRBV24-1,CATSDVIAGDDEQFF,TGTGCCACCAGTGATGTAATAGCGGGAGACGATGAGCAGTTCTTC
NA,TRBJ1-1,NA,TRBV10-2,CASRAPGVNTEAFF,TGCGCCAGCAGGGCCCCCGGGGTGAACACTGAAGCTTTCTTT
TRBD1,TRBJ1-1,NA,TRBV5-1,CASSLESGGNTEAFF,TGCGCCAGCAGCTTGGAGTCAGGGGGGAATACTGAAGCTTTCTTT
NA,TRBJ2-2,NA,TRBV5-6,CASSSTVLLGPGELFF,TGTGCCAGCAGCTCCACAGTGTTATTGGGTCCCGGGGAGCTGTTTTTT
TRBD2,TRBJ2-3,once,TRBV2,CASRTSSGRATDTQYF,TGTGCCAGCCGCACCTCTAGCGGGAGGGCGACAGATACGCAGTATTTT
TRBD1,TRBJ1-1,NA,TRBV7-9,CASSPRQGENTEAFF,TGTGCCAGCAGCCCCAGACAGGGAGAGAACACTGAAGCTTTCTTT
NA,TRBJ2-3,NA,TRBV7-8,CASSLDQVTDTQYF,TGTGCCAGCAGCTTAGATCAGGTCACAGATACGCAGTATTTT
TRBD1,TRBJ1-1,NA,TRBV2,CASSETGMANMNTEAFF,TGTGCCAGCAGCGAGACAGGGATGGCCAACATGAACACTGAAGCTTTCTTT
NA,TRBJ2-2,NA,TRBV6-5,CASITSPPGELFF,TGTGCCAGCATCACTAGCCCCCCCGGGGAGCTGTTTTTT
NA,TRBJ2-7,NA,TRBV15,CATSRDQVQGLNEQYF,TGTGCCACCAGCAGAGATCAGGTTCAGGGTTTGAACGAGCAGTACTTC
NA,TRBJ1-2,once,TRBV15,CATSPLRDGYTF,TGTGCCACCAGCCCCCTGAGGGATGGCTACACCTTC
TRBD1,TRBJ2-7,NA,TRBV11-2,CASSHRDRGYYEQYF,TGTGCCAGCAGCCACAGGGACAGGGGATACTACGAGCAGTACTTC
NA,TRBJ2-1,NA,TRBV29-1,CSVIPSDNEQFF,TGCAGCGTTATACCTAGCGACAATGAGCAGTTCTTC
NA,TRBJ2-7,NA,TRBV18,CASHSAASSYEQYF,TGTGCCAGTCATTCAGCGGCGAGCTCCTACGAGCAGTACTTC
TRBD1,TRBJ1-5,NA,TRBV7-8,CASSFQGTVYGQPQHF,TGTGCCAGCAGCTTTCAGGGGACAGTCTACGGTCAGCCCCAGCATTTT
TRBD2,TRBJ2-5,NA,TRBV6-2/TRBV6-3,CASSDPSGGAGETQYF,TGTGCCAGCAGCGACCCTAGCGGGGGGGCCGGAGAGACCCAGTACTTC
TRBD1,TRBJ1-5,once,TRBV14,CASSQTGFQPQHF,TGTGCCAGCAGCCAGACAGGGTTCCAGCCCCAGCATTTT
NA,TRBJ1-4,NA,TRBV4-1,CASSQNGLVKLFF,TGCGCCAGCAGCCAGAATGGCCTTGTGAAACTGTTTTTT
TRBD2,TRBJ2-1,NA,TRBV5-4,CASSASGIEDEQFF,TGTGCCAGCAGCGCAAGCGGGATTGAAGATGAGCAGTTCTTC
NA,TRBJ2-4,NA,TRBV10-3,CAISPTPEENAQYF,TGTGCCATCAGTCCAACCCCGGAGGAGAACGCTCAGTACTTC
NA,TRBJ2-5,NA,TRBV5-4,CASSFGGAGETQYF,TGTGCCAGCAGCTTCGGCGGGGCCGGGGAGACCCAGTACTTC
NA,TRBJ1-5,NA,TRBV4-1,CASSQTNSNQPQHF,TGCGCCAGCAGCCAGACAAATAGCAATCAGCCCCAGCATTTT
NA,TRBJ2-6,once,TRBV12-1,CASTREGLAGAGANVLTF,TGTGCCAGCACCCGAGAAGGACTAGCGGGGGCTGGGGCCAACGTCCTGACTTTC
NA,TRBJ1-2,NA,TRBV29-1,CSVEGAGDFITF,TGCAGCGTTGAAGGGGCAGGGGATTTTATTACCTTC
TRBD2,TRBJ2-7,NA,TRBV6-1,CASSEAGRDYEQYF,TGTGCCAGCAGTGAAGCAGGGAGGGACTACGAGCAGTACTTC
NA,TRBJ2-6,NA,TRBV4-1,CASSQPRNSGANVLTF,TGCGCCAGCAGCCAACCCAGGAACTCTGGGGCCAACGTCCTGACTTTC
NA,TRBJ2-1,NA,TRBV5-4,CASSERQGGDEQFF,TGTGCCAGCAGCGAGCGACAGGGAGGAGATGAGCAGTTCTTC
TRBD1,TRBJ1-3,NA,TRBV6-6,CASSLRQGGRSGNTIYF,TGTGCCAGCAGTCTTAGACAGGGGGGACGGTCTGGAAACACCATATATTTT